This T cell receptor beta chain was sequenced in a study of blood T cell repertoires in COVID-19. The protocol was immunoSEQ multiplex PCR, while the TCRdb copy is restricted to in-frame clones and leaves out a portion. Of more than 250,000 clones listed, roughly 90% were seen once; the top ten hold about 1.5%. This CDR3 is 13 amino acids long. The V end was cut by 7 bases, the J end by 4 bases, with 11 bases between. The chain links TRBV12-3 or TRBV12-4 to TRBJ1-5, with D perhaps TRBD1 (5 bases). Sequenced material: PBMCs or T cells enriched from blood (not recorded which). This TCR derives from a woman between 18 and 29 years old with acute COVID-19. The CDR3: CASTRDSNQPQHF. CDR3 in DNA: TGTGCCAGCACCCGGGACTCTAATCAGCCCCAGCATTTT.